This T cell receptor (beta chain) is from a study of preoperative IRX-2 immunotherapy in early breast cancer. Stated treatment: preoperative locoregional IRX-2 cytokine immunotherapy. Preoperative locoregional IRX-2 cytokine immunotherapy was tested in the phase Ib source study. The germline V gene has CDR1 MNHNY and CDR2 SVGAGI (reference sequence). The CDR3 covers 15 residues. Losses at the gene ends were 6 bases for V and 3 bases for J; bases not matched to a gene: 7. Data came from immunoSEQ multiplex PCR; TCRdb stores just in-frame clones and leaves some out. The sample includes 25,000 to 30,000 clones, around 90% of them seen just once.

The TCR comes from a human donor with breast cancer. The sample was acquired from a patient treated with IRX-2 immunotherapy. V is TRBV6-6 and J is TRBJ2-3; 9 bases fit TRBD2. DNA for the CDR3: TGTGCCAGCAGGCGGAGTGCGGGAGGGACAGATACGCAGTATTTT. It is translated as CASRRSAGGTDTQYF.